These 27 T cell receptor beta chains were sequenced from one sample in a study of shared clonotypes between healthy human individuals. Measured with immunoSEQ multiplex PCR; TCRdb has only the in-frame clones, and not every one. The table shows more than 850,000 clones, with approximately 80% occurring only once. Sequencing was performed on memory CD4+ T cells from PBMCs. Regarding subset: CD45RA-negative fraction. The receptors stem from a man in his late teens or twenties in good health. Some clones in this sample may be carry-over from other donors' samples.

This chain links TRBV5-4 with TRBJ2-7; 8 nucleotides agree with TRBD2. Germline V gene sequence: CDR1 SGHNT, CDR2 YYREEE (reference sequence). After removal of 4 bases from V and 3 bases from J, the junction contained 9 bases not matched to a gene. The CDR3 consists of 15 residues. This CDR3 reads CASSAPGLVFYEQYF. The CDR3 region has the DNA TGTGCCAGCAGCGCTCCGGGACTAGTCTTCTACGAGCAGTACTTC. Based on the CDR3 plus reference TRBV5-4 and TRBJ2-7, the full variable domain is ETGVTQSPTHLIKTRGQQVTLRCSSQSGHNTVSWYQQALGQGPQFIFQYYREEENGRGNFPPRFSGLQFPNYSSELNVNALELDDSALYLCASSAPGLVFYEQYFGPGTRLTVT.

CDR3: CASRDRAGTDTQYF. The CDR3 region has the DNA TGTGCCAGCAGGGACAGGGCAGGCACAGATACGCAGTATTTT. The gene calls are TRBV2 and TRBJ2-3; 8 bases are a match to TRBD1. The CDR3 contains 14 residues. Looked up from germline, CDR1 is SNHLY and CDR2 is FYNNEI. V dropped 6 bases and J dropped 1; count of bases not matched to a gene: 3.

The CDR3 DNA follows: TGTGCCAGCAGTTTACGAGCGGGGGTGGGGCGAGAGACCCAGTACTTC. As protein: CASSLRAGVGRETQYF. The chain uses TRBV28 and TRBJ2-5, with 8 bases matching TRBD2. The CDR3 is made up of 16 amino acids. Germline loops: CDR1 MDHEN, CDR2 SYDVKM. V trimming: 2 bases; J trimming: 4 bases; junction bases outside the gene matches: 9.

This chain joins TRBV1 and TRBJ2-5; TRBD2 reflects the table's D call only, with no check against the DNA. TRBV1 is described as a pseudogene. This CDR3 comprises 15 residues. CDR3 region: CTSSHGKREWETQYF. The DNA for the CDR3 is TGCACCAGCAGCCACGGGAAGCGGGAGTGGGAGACCCAGTACTTC.

The rearrangement uses TRBV18 and TRBJ2-1, with 8 bases lining up with TRBD2. CDR3 length: 12 residues. V trimming: 3 bases; J trimming: 16 bases; junction bases outside the gene matches: 8. Germline V gives CDR1 KGHSH, CDR2 LQKENI. In nucleotides, the CDR3 is TGTGCCAGCTCACCCCAGCGGGAGAAGGAATTCTTC. Its protein product is CASSPQREKEFF.

This clone was recorded once. The genes are TRBV4-2 and TRBJ1-5; no definite D call. CDR1 is LGHNA, CDR2 YNFKEQ, per germline. V was trimmed by 0 bases and J by 5 bases, leaving 11 bases between them. The CDR3 contains 15 residues. The CDR3, as DNA: TGTGCCAGCAGCCAAGAGTGGCAGTCCTATCAGCCCCAGCATTTT. It codes for CASSQEWQSYQPQHF.

About this clone itself: The conserved phenylalanine or tryptophan is not found at the CDR3 terminus, so this likely reflects a read error. This chain links TRBV5-6 with TRBJ1-2, with D unresolved. The V gene's germline CDR1 is SGHDT and CDR2 YYEEEE. The CDR3 runs 13 residues. Trimming cost V 2 bases and J 5 bases, with 10 bases left between them. For the CDR3, the DNA is TGTGCCAGCAGCTTCTCAGACGAATATGGCTACACCATC. Residues: CASSFSDEYGYTI.

As regards this clone: This same CDR3 is encoded by further DNA sequences in the sample. V and J are TRBV7-9 and TRBJ2-5; 7 bases align to TRBD2. The V segment lost 5 bases and the J segment 4 bases; nucleotides outside the gene matches: 7. CDR3 length: 14 residues. Germline CDR1 reads SEHNR; CDR2 reads FQNEAQ (reference sequence). The CDR3 nucleotides are TGTGCCAGCAGCCCGGGGACGGGAGGAGAGACCCAGTACTTC. Encoded protein: CASSPGTGGETQYF.

A word on this clone: Different DNA sequences within this sample yield the same CDR3. The genes are TRBV5-1 and TRBJ2-5; 8 bases map to TRBD2. This CDR3 region has 14 residues. The germline V gene has CDR1 SGHRS and CDR2 YFSETQ. Trimming took 1 base from V and 2 from J; bases not matched to a gene: 1. CDR3 sequence (DNA): TGCGCCAGCAGCTTGTCGGGGGGGCAAGAGACCCAGTACTTC. It codes for CASSLSGGQETQYF.

The chain uses TRBV5-1 and TRBJ2-1, with a weak D call TRBD1 (6 bases). V lost 0 bases and J 4 bases, leaving 11 bases between the germline ends. The CDR3 is 15 amino acids. Germline V CDR1 and CDR2: SGHRS, YFSETQ. CDR3 sequence (DNA): TGCGCCAGCAGCTTGGTTTCAGGGGATTACAATGAGCAGTTCTTC. It is translated as CASSLVSGDYNEQFF.

V is TRBV5-1 and J is TRBJ1-4, with D uncertain. The CDR3 runs 15 residues. CDR1 is SGHRS, CDR2 YFSETQ, per germline. V was clipped by 0 bases and J by 5 bases, with 11 bases between them. The CDR3 spells CASSLESGGNEKLFF. As DNA, the CDR3 is TGCGCCAGCAGCTTGGAGTCGGGTGGCAATGAAAAACTGTTTTTT.

In this sample, this clone turned up once. The V and J genes are TRBV28 and TRBJ2-6, with TRBD1 identical over 7 bases. The V gene end was trimmed by 3 bases and the J gene end by 2 bases; junction bases not matched to a gene: 4. Germline V CDR1 and CDR2: MDHEN, SYDVKM. The length of the CDR3 is 16 residues. CDR3 in DNA: TGTGCCAGCAGTTTCAGAGACAGGGCTGGGGCCAACGTCCTGACTTTC. It codes for CASSFRDRAGANVLTF.

This clone has just one count. The CDR3 reads CASSVGPGGRYGYTF. The CDR3 nucleotides are TGTGCCAGCAGTGTTGGGCCAGGGGGGCGTTATGGCTACACCTTC. The chain is built from TRBV2 and TRBJ1-2; 7 nucleotides agree with TRBD1. Germline-derived CDR1 and CDR2 are SNHLY and FYNNEI. V shed 4 bases, J shed 5 bases, and the junction held 10 bases outside the gene matches. This CDR3 contains 15 residues.

This rearrangement joins TRBV27 to TRBJ2-1; TRBD1 might be the D (6 bases). The CDR3 runs to 16 residues. V lost 5 bases to trimming and J lost 3 bases, with 17 bases between them. Germline-derived CDR1 and CDR2 are MNHEY and SMNVEV (reference sequence). The CDR3 DNA is TGTGCCAGCAGTCCGTACAGGGATCGGGTCTACAATGAGCAGTTCTTC. Translation: CASSPYRDRVYNEQFF.

The chain combines TRBV18 with TRBJ2-7; D remains ambiguous. CDR1 KGHSH and CDR2 LQKENI come from the germline V gene. This CDR3 contains 12 residues. Trimming stripped 6 bases from V and 4 bases from J, with 10 bases between. The chain's CDR3 is CASSLIGYEQYF. In nucleotides, the CDR3 is TGTGCCAGCTCCTTAATAGGATACGAGCAGTACTTC.

The gene calls are TRBV4-3 and TRBJ2-1; D may be TRBD2 (6 bases). The length of the CDR3 is 16 residues. V was cut by 1 base and J by 1 base, with 11 bases left in between. CDR1 and CDR2 from the germline V gene are LGHNA and YSLEER. DNA for the CDR3: TGCGCCAGCAGCCAAGGAATTGGACTATCCTACAATGAGCAGTTCTTC. Encoded protein: CASSQGIGLSYNEQFF.

The rearrangement joins TRBV11-2 to TRBJ2-3; D gene uncertain. V lost 3 bases, J lost 2 bases, and 9 bases lay in between. The CDR3 loop spans 14 amino acids. Germline loops: CDR1 SGHAT, CDR2 FQNNGV. CDR3 bases: TGTGCCAGCAGCTTTACTGTTCCCACAGATACGCAGTATTTT. Translating it yields CASSFTVPTDTQYF.

This sequence joins TRBV28 and TRBJ2-5, with D uncertain. The CDR3 is 13 residues long. V lost 6 bases and J lost 9, with 17 bases in between. CDR1 and CDR2 from the germline V gene are MDHEN and SYDVKM. CDR3 in amino acids: CASRSSYRVSQYF. As DNA, the CDR3 is TGTGCCAGCAGAAGTTCGTACCGGGTGTCCCAGTACTTC.

Details on this clone: Additional DNA sequences in this sample encode the identical CDR3. The chain is built from TRBV6-5 and TRBJ2-7; D may match TRBD1 or TRBD2 (6 bases each). The CDR3 is 14 amino acids. Per the germline V gene, CDR1 is MNHEY and CDR2 is SVGAGI. V was trimmed by 0 bases and J by 4 bases, leaving 10 bases between them. The CDR3 spells CASSYSQGTYEQYF. In DNA form, the CDR3 reads TGTGCCAGCAGTTACTCGCAGGGGACTTACGAGCAGTACTTC.

The V and J genes are TRBV6-5 and TRBJ2-3; TRBD2 matches 10 bases. Looked up from germline, CDR1 is MNHEY and CDR2 is SVGAGI. Trimming cost V 2 bases and J 9 bases; bases outside gene matches: 8. This CDR3 region has 15 residues. CDR3 sequence (DNA): TGTGCCAGCAGTTACGAAGCGGGAGGGCCAAGGACGCAGTATTTT. This sequence encodes CASSYEAGGPRTQYF.

This sequence joins TRBV6-1 and TRBJ2-7; tentative D call: TRBD2 (6 bases). There are 16 residues in the CDR3. In germline, CDR1 is MNHNS, CDR2 SASEGT. Trimming left V 4 bases short and J 2 bases short, with 18 bases between. The CDR3: CASSGREPGLPYEQYF. DNA of the CDR3: TGTGCCAGCAGTGGCAGGGAACCGGGACTTCCCTACGAGCAGTACTTC.

The chain couples TRBV11-1 to TRBJ2-1; D not certain. V dropped 4 bases and J dropped 5 bases, with 12 bases sitting between them. The length of the CDR3 is 14 residues. Germline lookup yields CDR1 SGHAT and CDR2 FQDESV (reference sequence). This CDR3 is CASSSPVSNNEQFF. DNA for the CDR3: TGTGCCAGCAGCTCCCCTGTGTCAAACAATGAGCAGTTCTTC.

The CDR3 loop is CASSKRGSSYEQYF. In nucleotides, the CDR3 is TGTGCCAGCAGTAAAAGGGGTAGCTCCTACGAGCAGTACTTC. V and J are TRBV27 and TRBJ2-7; a possible D gene is TRBD1 (5 bases). Germline values: CDR1 MNHEY, CDR2 SMNVEV (reference sequence). The CDR3 spans 14 residues. The ends were cut back, 5 bases at V and 0 bases at J, with 11 bases in the middle.

This chain uses TRBV6-7 with TRBJ2-1, with TRBD2 matching over 7 bases. TRBV6-7 is annotated as an ORF whose role is uncertain. J was trimmed by 0 bases and V by 4 bases; bases with no gene match: 6. The CDR3 spans 16 residues. The CDR3 DNA reads as TGTGCCAGCAGTTTTCGGCGGGAGACCTCCTACAATGAGCAGTTCTTC. It codes for CASSFRRETSYNEQFF.

CDR3 bases: TGTGCCAGCAGCTTAGGAGGGTCCAAAAACATTCAGTACTTC. Translated, it gives CASSLGGSKNIQYF. The rearrangement joins TRBV11-3 to TRBJ2-4; D is possibly TRBD2 (5 bases). The CDR3 is 14 amino acids. Between the trimmed V and J ends, which lost 1 base and 2 bases, there was a span of 6 bases. Germline CDR1 and CDR2: SGHNT and YENEEA.

A remark on this clone: The sample holds other DNA sequences that translate to the same CDR3. The chain carries TRBV7-3 and TRBJ2-7; 10 bases fit TRBD1. In germline, CDR1 is SGHTA, CDR2 FQGTGA. The CDR3 consists of 14 residues. Trimming cost V 4 bases and J 5 bases; bases outside gene matches: 5. This CDR3 is CASSSGTGVNEQYF. The CDR3 nucleotides are TGTGCCAGCAGCTCCGGGACAGGGGTAAACGAGCAGTACTTC.

The rearrangement uses TRBV19 and TRBJ2-2; no reliable D call. The V end lost 3 bases, the J end lost 5 bases, and 4 bases lay between the germline ends. Per germline, CDR1 LNHDA and CDR2 SQIVND (reference sequence). This CDR3 is 12 amino acids long. CDR3: CASSIETGELFF. The CDR3 region has the DNA TGTGCCAGTAGTATCGAAACCGGGGAGCTGTTTTTT.